This TCR beta chain came from a study of CD8+CD57+ T cells in acquired aplastic anemia. Study as a whole: The mean DNA yield obtained from sorted CD4+ and CD8+ cells came to around 3 ug. An average of roughly 10 million reads for CD4+ cells was obtained from healthy donors. The study, taken as a whole, reports: No significant patient-versus-control difference appeared in CD8+ Simpson's diversity. Both patients and controls carried the same twenty-nine CD8+ CDR3 sequences.

The CDR3 loop spans 13 amino acids. Germline V gene sequence: CDR1 LNHNV, CDR2 YYDKDF (reference sequence). Genomic DNA, serving as template, underwent TCR beta VDJ and CDR3 profiling. TCRdb reprocessed the reads with MiXCR, giving one entry per CDR3 protein. The sample contains hundreds of thousands of distinct CDR3 sequences, approximately 70% of which appear only once. In the case of this clonotype: What it binds is unknown. The junction does not match germline at one end; this may be a read error.

The clonotype comes from a human donor in good health, serving as a control. The rearrangement links TRBV15 to TRBJ1-2; tentative D call: TRBD1 (6 bases). Specimen: sorted CD4+, CD8+, or CD8+CD57+ T cells (not recorded which) from PBMCs. CDR3 nucleotides: TGTGCCAGAAGCTTGGAGGGGGTGGATGGCTACTTCTTC. The encoded protein is CARSLEGVDGYFF.